This T cell receptor (beta chain) was captured in a study of T cell repertoires in cytomegalovirus infection (dated by TCRdb to the late 2010s). Study-level background: The HLA type of each donor mattered for the analysis, because public TCR beta signatures pointed to carriage of CMV infection along with the matching HLA type. Here is what the overall study found, with its caveats: In both this cohort and an independent cohort of some 370 donors, the cumulative frequency of public TCR beta family members distinguished carriers of CMV infection plus the relevant HLA type. The ex vivo response was dominated by HLA-C-restricted CMV-specific TCR beta clonotypes, which also provided the single most frequent clonotype in two of eight donors.

Remarks on this clonotype: Its target antigen remains unknown. Per-nucleotide qualities are absent, and no much larger clonotype sits a single base away.

CDR3 length: 15 amino acids, cysteine to phenylalanine. The entry retains the CDR3 DNA only, 45 bases that are in frame from base 1. Via the germline V gene, CDR1 is MNHNS and CDR2 SASEGT. The V and J ends are trimmed by 5 bases and 8 bases, leaving 18 bases between them. Instrument used: Illumina HiSeq 1500. TCRdb reworked the public reads: Q25 trimming with fastp, MiXCR clone assembly, productive beta chains retained. Here each entry gathers all rows of one CDR3 protein and keeps the most common genes and DNA. This sample comprises 510,000 or so distinct CDR3 sequences, about 26% of them detected only once. The leading ten clones occupy less than 15% of the sample.

The sample comprised PBMCs. This clonotype originated in a human donor in good health (CMV status not recorded). Some clones in this sample may be carry-over from other donors' samples. The sequence links TRBV6-1 to TRBJ1-4, with the D segment identity uncertain. The CDR3 loop reads CASSPGPLPPEKLFF. DNA sequence: TGTGCCAGCAGTCCCGGGCCTTTACCCCCCGAAAAACTGTTTTTT.